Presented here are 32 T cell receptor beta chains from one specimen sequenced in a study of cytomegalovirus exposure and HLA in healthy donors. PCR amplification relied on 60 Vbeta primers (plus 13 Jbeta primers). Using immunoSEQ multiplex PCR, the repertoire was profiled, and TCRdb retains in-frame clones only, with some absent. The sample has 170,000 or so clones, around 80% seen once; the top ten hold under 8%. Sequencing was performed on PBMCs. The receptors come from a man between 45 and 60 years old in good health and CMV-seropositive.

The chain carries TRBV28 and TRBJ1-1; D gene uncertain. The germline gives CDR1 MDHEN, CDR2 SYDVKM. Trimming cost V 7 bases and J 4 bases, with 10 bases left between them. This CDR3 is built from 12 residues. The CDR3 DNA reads TGTGCCAGCACAGAGAAGCGCACTGAAGCTTTCTTT. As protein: CASTEKRTEAFF.

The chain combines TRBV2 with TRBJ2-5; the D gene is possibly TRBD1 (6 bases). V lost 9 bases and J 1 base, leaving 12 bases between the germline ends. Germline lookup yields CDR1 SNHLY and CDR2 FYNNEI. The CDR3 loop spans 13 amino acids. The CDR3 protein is CASFYRAQETQYF. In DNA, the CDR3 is TGTGCCAGTTTCTACAGGGCCCAAGAGACCCAGTACTTC.

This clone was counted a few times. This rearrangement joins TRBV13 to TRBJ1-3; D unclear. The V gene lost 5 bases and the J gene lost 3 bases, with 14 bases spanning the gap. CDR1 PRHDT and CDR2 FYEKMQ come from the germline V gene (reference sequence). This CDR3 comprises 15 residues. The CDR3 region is CASSDSRFGGNTIYF. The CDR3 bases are TGTGCCAGCAGCGATTCCCGGTTCGGTGGAAACACCATATATTTT.

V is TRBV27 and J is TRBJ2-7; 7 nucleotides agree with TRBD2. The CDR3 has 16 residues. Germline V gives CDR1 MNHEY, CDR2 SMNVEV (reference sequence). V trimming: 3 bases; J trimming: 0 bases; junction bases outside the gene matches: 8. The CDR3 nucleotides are TGTGCCAGCAGTTTTAGAGGCGGGGGACTCTCCTACGAGCAGTACTTC. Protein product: CASSFRGGGLSYEQYF.

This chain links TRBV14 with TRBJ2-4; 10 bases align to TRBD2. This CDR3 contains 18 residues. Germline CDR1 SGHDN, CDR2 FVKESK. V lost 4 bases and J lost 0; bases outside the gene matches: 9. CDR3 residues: CASSPPLSSGRAKNIQYF. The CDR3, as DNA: TGTGCCAGCAGCCCCCCCCTCTCTAGCGGGAGAGCCAAAAACATTCAGTACTTC.

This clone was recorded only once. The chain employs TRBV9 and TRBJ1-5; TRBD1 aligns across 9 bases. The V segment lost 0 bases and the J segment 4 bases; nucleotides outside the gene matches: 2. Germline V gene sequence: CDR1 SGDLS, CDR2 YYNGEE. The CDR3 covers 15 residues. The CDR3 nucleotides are TGTGCCAGCAGCGTAGGACAGGGGGGGAATCAGCCCCAGCATTTT. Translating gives CASSVGQGGNQPQHF.

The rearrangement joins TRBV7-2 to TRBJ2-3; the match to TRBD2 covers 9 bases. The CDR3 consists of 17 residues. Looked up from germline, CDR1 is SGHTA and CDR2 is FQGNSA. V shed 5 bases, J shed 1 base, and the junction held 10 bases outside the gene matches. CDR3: CASSSLSRGGGTDTQYF. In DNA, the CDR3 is TGTGCCAGCAGCAGTCTTTCGCGGGGGGGCGGCACAGATACGCAGTATTTT.

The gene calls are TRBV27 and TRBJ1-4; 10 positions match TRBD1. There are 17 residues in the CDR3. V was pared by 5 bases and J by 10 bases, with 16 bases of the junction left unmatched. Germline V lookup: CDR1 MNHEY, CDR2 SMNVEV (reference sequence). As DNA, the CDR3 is TGTGCCAGCAGTCTGCACCGGGACAGGGGTCCTGGTGGAAAACTGTTTTTT. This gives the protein CASSLHRDRGPGGKLFF. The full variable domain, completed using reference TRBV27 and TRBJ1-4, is EAQVTQNPRYLITVTGKKLTVTCSQNMNHEYMSWYRQDPGLGLRQIYYSMNVEVTDKGDVPEGYKVSRKEKRNFPLILESPSPNQTSLYFCASSLHRDRGPGGKLFFGSGTQLSVL.

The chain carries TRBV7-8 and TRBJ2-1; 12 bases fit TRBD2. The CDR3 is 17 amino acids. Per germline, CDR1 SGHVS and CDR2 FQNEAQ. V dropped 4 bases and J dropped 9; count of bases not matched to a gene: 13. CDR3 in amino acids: CASSSSSSGRAGTEQFF. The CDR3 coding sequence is TGTGCCAGCAGCTCCAGTTCTAGCGGGAGGGCCGGTACTGAGCAGTTCTTC. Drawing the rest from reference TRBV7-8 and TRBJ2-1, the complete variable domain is GAGVSQSPRYKVAKRGQDVALRCDPISGHVSLFWYQQALGQGPEFLTYFQNEAQLDKSGLPSDRFFAERPEGSVSTLKIQRTQQEDSAVYLCASSSSSSGRAGTEQFFGPGTRLTVL.

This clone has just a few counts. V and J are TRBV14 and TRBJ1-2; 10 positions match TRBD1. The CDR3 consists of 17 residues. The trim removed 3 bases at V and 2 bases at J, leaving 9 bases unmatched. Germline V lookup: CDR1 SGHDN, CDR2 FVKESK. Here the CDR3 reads CASSHWTGGLQNYGYTF. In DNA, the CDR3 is TGTGCCAGCAGCCATTGGACAGGGGGTCTTCAGAACTATGGCTACACCTTC.

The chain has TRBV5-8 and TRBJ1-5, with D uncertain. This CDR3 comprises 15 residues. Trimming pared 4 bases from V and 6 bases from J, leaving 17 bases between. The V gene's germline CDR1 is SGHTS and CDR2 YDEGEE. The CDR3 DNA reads TGTGCCAGCAGCCGCGGGGTCAGTGAATCTCAGCCCCAGCATTTT. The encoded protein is CASSRGVSESQPQHF.

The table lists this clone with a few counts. CDR3 DNA sequence: TGTGCCAGCAGCAGGTTAGGGGTCGGAGAGACCCAGTACTTC. Encoded protein: CASSRLGVGETQYF. The chain combines TRBV11-2 with TRBJ2-5; tentative D call: TRBD1 (5 bases). Looked up from germline, CDR1 is SGHAT and CDR2 is FQNNGV. The CDR3 contains 14 residues. Trimming removed 5 bases from V and 4 bases from J, with 14 bases in between.

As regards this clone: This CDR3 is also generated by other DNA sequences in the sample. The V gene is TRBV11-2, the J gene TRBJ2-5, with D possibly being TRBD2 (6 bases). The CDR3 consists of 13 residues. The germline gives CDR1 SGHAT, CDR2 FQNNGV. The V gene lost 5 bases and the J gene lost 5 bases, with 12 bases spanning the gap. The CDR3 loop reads CASSLEGAETQYF. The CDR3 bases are TGTGCCAGCAGCCTGGAGGGTGCTGAGACCCAGTACTTC.

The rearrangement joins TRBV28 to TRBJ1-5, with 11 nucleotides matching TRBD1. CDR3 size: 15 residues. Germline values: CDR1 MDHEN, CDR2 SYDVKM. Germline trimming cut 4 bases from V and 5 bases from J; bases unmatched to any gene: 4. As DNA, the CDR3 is TGTGCCAGCAGTTCGGACAGGGGGCTCCATCAGCCCCAGCATTTT. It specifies CASSSDRGLHQPQHF.

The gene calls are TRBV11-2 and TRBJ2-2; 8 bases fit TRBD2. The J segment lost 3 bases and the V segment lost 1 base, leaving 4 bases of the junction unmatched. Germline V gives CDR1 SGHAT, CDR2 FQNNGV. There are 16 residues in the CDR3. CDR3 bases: TGTGCCAGCAGCTTAGTAGGGACTAGGGACACCGGGGAGCTGTTTTTT. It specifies CASSLVGTRDTGELFF.

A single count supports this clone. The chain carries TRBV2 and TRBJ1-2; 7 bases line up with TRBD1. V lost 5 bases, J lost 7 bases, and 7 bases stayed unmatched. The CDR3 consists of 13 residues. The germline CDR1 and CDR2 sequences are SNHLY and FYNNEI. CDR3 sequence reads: CASSSSTGSGYTF. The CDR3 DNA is TGTGCCAGCAGTTCCTCGACAGGGAGTGGCTACACCTTC.

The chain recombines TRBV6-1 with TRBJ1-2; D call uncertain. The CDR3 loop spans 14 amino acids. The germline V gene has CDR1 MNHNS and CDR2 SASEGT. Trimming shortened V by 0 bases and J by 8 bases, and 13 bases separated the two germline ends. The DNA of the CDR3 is TGTGCCAGCAGTGAAGCCCTCGCCCCGGGGGGCTACACCTTC. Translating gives CASSEALAPGGYTF.

CDR3 amino acids: CASRPSGTAEEQYF. The CDR3 DNA sequence: TGTGCCAGCAGGCCCTCCGGGACAGCCGAAGAGCAGTACTTC. The V gene is TRBV2, the J gene TRBJ2-5; 7 bases line up with TRBD1. Germline assignment: CDR1 SNHLY and CDR2 FYNNEI. V shed 6 bases, J shed 11 bases, and the junction held 15 bases outside the gene matches. CDR3 length: 14 residues.

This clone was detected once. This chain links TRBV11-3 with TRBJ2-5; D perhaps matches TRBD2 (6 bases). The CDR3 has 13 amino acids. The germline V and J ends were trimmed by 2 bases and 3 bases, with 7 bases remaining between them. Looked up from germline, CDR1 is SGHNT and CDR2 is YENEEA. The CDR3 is CASSLRGKETQYF. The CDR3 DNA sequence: TGTGCCAGCAGCTTACGGGGGAAAGAGACCCAGTACTTC.

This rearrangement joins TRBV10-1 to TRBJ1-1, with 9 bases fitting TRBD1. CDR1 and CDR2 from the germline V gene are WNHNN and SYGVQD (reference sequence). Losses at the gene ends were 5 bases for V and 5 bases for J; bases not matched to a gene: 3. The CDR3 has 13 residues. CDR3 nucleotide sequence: TGCGCCAGCAGTCGGACAGGGGAGACTGAAGCTTTCTTT. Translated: CASSRTGETEAFF.

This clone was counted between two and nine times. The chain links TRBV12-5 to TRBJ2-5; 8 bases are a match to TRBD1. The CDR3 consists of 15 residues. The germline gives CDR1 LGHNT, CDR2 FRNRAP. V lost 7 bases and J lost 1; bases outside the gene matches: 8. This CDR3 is CASARPGQGQETQYF. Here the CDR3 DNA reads TGTGCTAGTGCCCGTCCCGGACAGGGCCAAGAGACCCAGTACTTC.

The CDR3 loop reads CAWRSGGDEQFF. CDR3 DNA: TGTGCCTGGAGGTCAGGGGGCGATGAGCAGTTCTTC. This chain connects TRBV30 to TRBJ2-1, with 8 nucleotides matching TRBD1. CDR3 length: 12 amino acids. With 3 bases clipped from V and 8 bases from J, the junction kept 3 bases outside the gene matches. Germline V lookup: CDR1 GTSNPN, CDR2 SVGIG (reference sequence). The full variable domain, in which reference TRBV30 and TRBJ2-1 provide the parts outside the CDR3, is SQTIHQWPATLVQPVGSPLSLECTVEGTSNPNLYWYRQAAGRGLQLLFYSVGIGQISSEVPQNLSASRPQDRQFILSSKKLLLSDSGFYLCAWRSGGDEQFFGPGTRLTVL.

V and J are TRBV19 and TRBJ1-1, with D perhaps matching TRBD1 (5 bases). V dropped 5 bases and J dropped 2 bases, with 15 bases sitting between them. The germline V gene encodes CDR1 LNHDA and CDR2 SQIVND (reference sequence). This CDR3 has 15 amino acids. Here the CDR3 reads CASSYGAGGNTEAFF. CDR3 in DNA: TGTGCCAGTAGTTACGGGGCCGGGGGTAACACTGAAGCTTTCTTT.

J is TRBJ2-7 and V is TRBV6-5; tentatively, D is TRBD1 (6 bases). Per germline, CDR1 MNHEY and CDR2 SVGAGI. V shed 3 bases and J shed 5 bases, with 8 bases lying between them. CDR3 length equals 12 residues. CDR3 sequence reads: CASSYQGNEQYF. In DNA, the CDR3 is TGTGCCAGCAGTTATCAGGGGAACGAGCAGTACTTC.

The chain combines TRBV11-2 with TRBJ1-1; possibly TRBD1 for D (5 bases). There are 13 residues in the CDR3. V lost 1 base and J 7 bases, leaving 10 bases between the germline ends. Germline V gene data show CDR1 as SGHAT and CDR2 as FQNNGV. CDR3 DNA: TGTGCCAGCAGCTTAGGGGGCTTGGGTGAAGCTTTCTTT. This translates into CASSLGGLGEAFF.

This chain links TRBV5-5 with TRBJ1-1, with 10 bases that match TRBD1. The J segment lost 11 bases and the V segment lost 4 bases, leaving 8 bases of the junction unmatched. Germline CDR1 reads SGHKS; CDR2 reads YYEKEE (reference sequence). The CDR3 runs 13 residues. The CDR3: CASSPRTGGGAFF. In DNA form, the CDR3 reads TGTGCCAGCAGCCCAAGGACAGGGGGTGGGGCTTTCTTT.

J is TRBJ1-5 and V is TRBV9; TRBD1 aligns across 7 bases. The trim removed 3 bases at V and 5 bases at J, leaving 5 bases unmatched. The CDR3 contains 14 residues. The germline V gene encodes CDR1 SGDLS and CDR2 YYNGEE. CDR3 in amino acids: CASSARDRDQPQHF. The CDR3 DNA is TGTGCCAGCAGCGCCCGTGACAGGGATCAGCCCCAGCATTTT.

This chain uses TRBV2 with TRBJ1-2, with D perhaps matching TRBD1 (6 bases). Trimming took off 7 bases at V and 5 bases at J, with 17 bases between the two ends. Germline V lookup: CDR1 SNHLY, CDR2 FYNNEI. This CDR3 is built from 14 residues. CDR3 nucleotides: TGTGCCAGCATCGAAGGGGGGGCGGCGTATGGCTACACCTTC. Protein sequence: CASIEGGAAYGYTF. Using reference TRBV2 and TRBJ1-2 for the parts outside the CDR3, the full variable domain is EPEVTQTPSHQVTQMGQEVILRCVPISNHLYFYWYRQILGQKVEFLVSFYNNEISEKSEIFDDQFSVERPDGSNFTLKIRSTKLEDSAMYFCASIEGGAAYGYTFGSGTRLTVV.

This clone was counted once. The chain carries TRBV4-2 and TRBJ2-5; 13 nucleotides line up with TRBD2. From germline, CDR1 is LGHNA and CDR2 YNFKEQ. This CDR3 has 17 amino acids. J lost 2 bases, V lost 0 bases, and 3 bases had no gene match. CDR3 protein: CASSQEGLAGKQETQYF. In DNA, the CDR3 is TGTGCCAGCAGCCAAGAGGGACTAGCGGGAAAACAAGAGACCCAGTACTTC.

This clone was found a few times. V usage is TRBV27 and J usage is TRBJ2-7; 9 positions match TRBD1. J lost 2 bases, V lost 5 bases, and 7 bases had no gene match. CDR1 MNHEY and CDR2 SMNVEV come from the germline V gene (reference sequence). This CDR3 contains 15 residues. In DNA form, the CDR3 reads TGTGCCAGCAGTCCTCGGACAGGGGCCCCCTACGAGCAGTACTTC. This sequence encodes CASSPRTGAPYEQYF.

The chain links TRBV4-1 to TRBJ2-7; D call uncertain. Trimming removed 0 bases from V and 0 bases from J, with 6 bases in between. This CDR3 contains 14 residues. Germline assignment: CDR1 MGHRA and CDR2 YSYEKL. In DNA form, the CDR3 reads TGCGCCAGCAGCCAAGAGTGGGGCTCCTACGAGCAGTACGTC. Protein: CASSQEWGSYEQYV.

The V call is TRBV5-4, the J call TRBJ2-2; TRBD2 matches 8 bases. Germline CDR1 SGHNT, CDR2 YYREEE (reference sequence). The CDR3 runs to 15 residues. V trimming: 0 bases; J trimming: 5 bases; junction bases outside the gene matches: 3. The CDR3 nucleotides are TGTGCCAGCAGCTTGGGAGCGGGAGCTACCGGGGAGCTGTTTTTT. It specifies CASSLGAGATGELFF.